These T cell receptor beta chains were read from a single sample in a study of T cell responses to AZD1222 COVID-19 vaccine. Produced via immunoSEQ multiplex PCR; TCRdb's table is partial and in-frame only. This table holds 140,000 to 150,000 clones, roughly 91% found once. The input for sequencing was peripheral blood, taken on day 0 of AZD1222 vaccination. The receptors stem from an adult in good health. Each CDR3 is given without its conserved first and last residue. D genes are given only for firm matches.

v_call | d_call | cdr3_aa
TRBV7-3 | - | ASSPFPIRNTGELF
TRBV4-1 | - | ASSPTILGDTEAF
TRBV4-3 | TRBD2 | ASSQGSGVNEQF
TRBV9 | - | ASSVEPGSSYEQY
TRBV10-1 | - | ASSGVGTEAF
TRBV7-9 | TRBD1 | ASSPWDRPYEQY
TRBV2 | - | ASNRDGSNTEAF
TRBV30 | - | AWRWGNSYEQY
TRBV4-1 | - | ASSQREDTQY
TRBV27 | - | ASSLWVPNSPLH
TRBV5-4 | - | ASARGTDPSTDTQY
TRBV5-5 | TRBD2 | ASSLFLLAGDGTGELF
TRBV5-6 | - | ASSLRVAGQPQH
TRBV24-1 | - | ATSAGKGNQPQH
TRBV24-1 | - | ATSDGQKRLF
TRBV5-6 | - | ASSLGTNEKLF
TRBV9 | TRBD1 | ASSVGGQISYEQY
TRBV11-2 | - | ASSLDRDLEQY